What follows is one T cell receptor (beta chain) and its context. Its matching antigen is unknown. PCR amplification relied on 60 Vbeta primers (plus 13 Jbeta primers). Libraries were prepared by immunoSEQ multiplex PCR; TCRdb keeps only in-frame clonotypes and omits some of them. The data contain roughly 140,000 clones, roughly four fifths of them seen just once; the ten biggest clones take up less than 3%. The data were taken from a study of cytomegalovirus exposure and HLA in healthy donors. General study results and limits: CMV serostatus was the only immune exposure information that was available. Highly shared sequence variants in one cluster were likely a sequencing artifact. A missense variant in DCLRE1C was later tied to TCR beta V- and J-gene trimming.

The CDR3 is made up of 15 amino acids. From germline, CDR1 is SGHNT and CDR2 YYREEE (reference sequence). Trimming cost V 5 bases and J 1 base, with 13 bases left between them. The V call is TRBV5-4, the J call TRBJ2-1; D possibly corresponds to TRBD1 (7 bases). This sequence originates from a male donor in good health and CMV-seronegative. What was sequenced was PBMCs. The CDR3 here is CASRLQGTSYNEQFF. The CDR3 DNA sequence: TGTGCCAGCAGGCTACAGGGGACTTCCTACAATGAGCAGTTCTTC.